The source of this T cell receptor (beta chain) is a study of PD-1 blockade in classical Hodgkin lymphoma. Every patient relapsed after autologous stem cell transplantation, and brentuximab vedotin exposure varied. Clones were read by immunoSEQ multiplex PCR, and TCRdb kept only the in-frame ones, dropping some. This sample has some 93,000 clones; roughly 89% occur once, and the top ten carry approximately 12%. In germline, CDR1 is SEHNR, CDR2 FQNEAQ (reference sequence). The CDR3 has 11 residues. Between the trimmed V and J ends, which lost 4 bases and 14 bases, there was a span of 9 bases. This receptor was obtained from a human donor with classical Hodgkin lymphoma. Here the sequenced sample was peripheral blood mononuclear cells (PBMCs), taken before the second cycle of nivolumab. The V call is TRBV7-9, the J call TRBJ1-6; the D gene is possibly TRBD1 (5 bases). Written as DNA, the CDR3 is TGTGCCAGCAGCTCGGGGCCTTCCCTCCACTTT. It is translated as CASSSGPSLHF.